Listed below are T cell receptor beta chains from one sample, sequenced in a study of identical twins. TCRdb analysed the 5' RACE reads with MiXCR anew, one entry per CDR3 protein. The sample yields about 890,000 distinct CDR3 sequences, around an eighth seen once. This sample also belongs to another study, concerning yellow fever vaccine responses in identical twins.

Sequencing used PBMCs. Receptor source: a woman between 18 and 29 years old in good health. CDR3s include the opening cysteine and the closing phenylalanine or tryptophan. The D gene is left open where the match is weak. The size of a clone is reported for some rows only, either as once, few or many, or as a class for expanded clones.

j_call d_call v_call clone_size cdr3_nt cdr3_aa
TRBJ1-1 - TRBV6-6 many TGTGCCAGCATTTCGGGGAACACTGAAGCTTTCTTT CASISGNTEAFF
TRBJ2-1 - TRBV21-1 - TGTGCCAGCAGCACAGCCTCGGGACAGGGGGCCTTCTTCTTAAGCTCCTACAATGAGCAGTTCTTC CASSTASGQGAFFLSSYNEQFF
TRBJ2-1 - TRBV6-1 few TGTGCCAGCACTGAGGGACGCAGCTCCTACAATGAGCAGTTCTTC CASTEGRSSYNEQFF
TRBJ1-5 - TRBV9 many TGTGCCAGCAGCGTAGGTCGGGTGGGACACCATGGCTATAGCAATCAGCCCCAGCATTTT CASSVGRVGHHGYSNQPQHF
TRBJ2-3 - TRBV20-1 many TGCAGTGCTAGTCGGAGCACAGATACGCAGTATTTT CSASRSTDTQYF
TRBJ2-2 TRBD2 TRBV7-6 - TGTGCCAGCAGCTTATTTGGCGGGGGGAACACCGGGGAGCTGTTTTTT CASSLFGGGNTGELFF
TRBJ1-4 - TRBV20-1 few TGCAGTGCTACCGCCCCGGGAGCTAGTGAAAAACTGTTTTTT CSATAPGASEKLFF
TRBJ2-1 - TRBV3-1 - TGTGCCAGCAGCCAAGAGTCGGGGGTACGTAATGAGCAGTTCTTC CASSQESGVRNEQFF
TRBJ2-6 - TRBV27 - TGTGCCAGCAGCACAATACTCAGCTTCTCTGGGGCCAACGTCCTGACTTTC CASSTILSFSGANVLTF
TRBJ1-5 - TRBV20-1 - TGCAGTGCTAGAGATCGGACAACGAGCAATCAGCCCCAGCATTTT CSARDRTTSNQPQHF
TRBJ2-7 TRBD2 TRBV3-1 - TGTGCCAGTAGGACTAGCGCAACCTACGAGCAGTACTTC CASRTSATYEQYF
TRBJ2-5 TRBD2 TRBV5-1 few TGCGCCAGCAGAGGAGCGGGGGGCCAGGGGGAGACCCAGTACTTC CASRGAGGQGETQYF
TRBJ2-7 - TRBV7-8 - TGTGCCAGCAGCGGCCGACAGGTGATCTACGAGCAGTACTTC CASSGRQVIYEQYF
TRBJ1-6 - TRBV19 - TGTGCCAGTAGTACGCTAGCAGCTTCACCCCTCCACTTT CASSTLAASPLHF
TRBJ2-1 - TRBV6-5 - TGTGCCAGCAGTTACTCGATTGCCCGTAGTGAGCAGTTCTTC CASSYSIARSEQFF
TRBJ2-1 - TRBV9 - TGTGCCAGCAGCGTAGGTGGGCTGCTTTCAAATGAGCAGTTCTTC CASSVGGLLSNEQFF
TRBJ1-1 - TRBV20-1 - TGCAGTGCTAGAAGGCAGGGTTTTTGGGATACCTTT CSARRQGFWDTF
TRBJ1-5 - TRBV5-6 - TGTGCCAGCAGCTTGGGGCCCAACCTCGGGCCCCAGCATTTT CASSLGPNLGPQHF
TRBJ2-1 TRBD1 TRBV28 many TGTGCCAGCAGTTCCCCCGACAGGGTGGGTTTGTTCTTC CASSSPDRVGLFF
TRBJ1-6 TRBD1 TRBV20-1 - TGCAGTGCTAGCACCGGGACAGGTTATAATTCACCCCTCCACTTT CSASTGTGYNSPLHF
TRBJ1-4 - TRBV6-5 - TGTGCCAGCAGTTACGGGGGGACTCGGGAAAAACTGTTTTTT CASSYGGTREKLFF
TRBJ2-2 TRBD1 TRBV2 many TGTGCCAGCAATCCGGGACAGGTGGCCCCCGGGGAGCTGTTTTTT CASNPGQVAPGELFF
TRBJ1-1 - TRBV12-3/TRBV12-4 few TGTGCCAGCAGTCTCTCCCCGACAGGGAACACTGAAGCTTTCTTT CASSLSPTGNTEAFF
TRBJ2-1 - TRBV19 - TGTGCCAGTAGTATAGGGCCGGCGGGTGAGCAGTTCTTC CASSIGPAGEQFF
TRBJ2-2 - TRBV3-1 - TGTGCCAGCAGCCAAGCACCCAACACCGGGGAGCTGTTTTTT CASSQAPNTGELFF
TRBJ2-5 - TRBV12-3/TRBV12-4 - TGTGCCAGCAGTTTATCCTCCGGACGTTTCCAAGAGACCCAGTACTTC CASSLSSGRFQETQYF
TRBJ2-5 - TRBV5-4 few TGTGCCAGCAGCAAGGGGGGGGCGTGGGGCCAAGAGACCCAGTACTTC CASSKGGAWGQETQYF
TRBJ1-1 TRBD1 TRBV12-3/TRBV12-4 - TGTGCCAGCACCACGACAGGGGGTATTACTGAAGCTTTCTTT CASTTTGGITEAFF
TRBJ1-4 - TRBV7-9 - TGTGCCAGCAGCTTCCCATCGGGGGCATATGAAAAACTGTTTTTT CASSFPSGAYEKLFF
TRBJ2-3 TRBD1 TRBV20-1 - TGCAGTGCTAGACCCATGGACAGGAGGCTCAACACAGATACGCAGTATTTT CSARPMDRRLNTDTQYF
TRBJ1-6 - TRBV15 - TGTGCCACCAGCAGAGAGACCTCCTATAATTCACCCCTCCACTTT CATSRETSYNSPLHF
TRBJ2-1 - TRBV20-1 few TGCAGTGCTATCGGGACTTACTACAATGAGCAGTTCTTC CSAIGTYYNEQFF
TRBJ2-1 - TRBV29-1 few TGCAGCGTTGCCCAAACCTACAATGAGCAGTTCTTC CSVAQTYNEQFF
TRBJ2-3 TRBD2 TRBV7-8 - TGTGCCAGCAGCCATAACCGACTAGCGGCAGATACGCAGTATTTT CASSHNRLAADTQYF
TRBJ2-7 TRBD2 TRBV6-2/TRBV6-3 - TGTGCCAGCAGCAAAACCGGGACTAGAAACGAGCAGTACTTC CASSKTGTRNEQYF
TRBJ2-3 TRBD2 TRBV20-1 few TGCAGTGCTAGAGTTCAGACTAGCGGGAGTTCAGATACGCAGTATTTT CSARVQTSGSSDTQYF
TRBJ2-1 - TRBV20-1 few TGCAGTGCTACCGGGACTCCCACCTACAATGAGCAGTTCTTC CSATGTPTYNEQFF
TRBJ2-5 TRBD1 TRBV4-1 many TGCGCCAGCAGTCGGACAGGGGGCGGGGAGACCCAGTACTTC CASSRTGGGETQYF
TRBJ2-1 TRBD1 TRBV7-3 - TGTGCCAGCAGCTCCGGCGTGACAGGGAATGAGCAGTTCTTC CASSSGVTGNEQFF
TRBJ2-7 TRBD2 TRBV4-1 few TGCGCCAGCAGCCCAGGACTAGCGGGAGAAAACGAGCAGTACTTC CASSPGLAGENEQYF